The 30 T cell receptor beta chains in this list originate from one sample, sequenced in a study of CD8 T cells in ankylosing spondylitis. General observations from the study: Made up of about eight highly homologous variants, a TCR beta motif appeared characteristic of ankylosing spondylitis blood.

A single record per CDR3 protein comes from TCRdb applying MiXCR to the 5' RACE reads. The sample lists hundreds of thousands of distinct CDR3 sequences, about 12% occurring once. Their antigens remain unidentified. The specimen sequenced was blood, either unsorted or a sorted T cell fraction (not recorded which). These receptors all come from a male donor with ankylosing spondylitis.

In its sample, this clonotype was seen many times. The CDR3 region has the DNA TGTGCCACCAGTGATCCGGAAGGCCCAGAGTACTTC. As protein: CATSDPEGPEYF. The chain employs TRBV24-1 and TRBJ2-7; D gene ambiguous. Per germline, CDR1 KGHDR and CDR2 SFDVKD. The CDR3 is 12 residues long. V lost 3 bases and J lost 11, with 13 bases in between.

The V call is TRBV7-2, the J call TRBJ1-1; the D is unclear. Germline CDR1 and CDR2: SGHTA and FQGNSA. The V gene lost 4 bases and the J gene lost 6 bases, with 15 bases spanning the gap. The CDR3 length is 14 residues. The CDR3 reads CASSSFPEAAEAFF. DNA of the CDR3: TGTGCCAGCAGCTCATTCCCGGAGGCCGCTGAAGCTTTCTTT.

This clonotype was detected only a few times. The CDR3 protein is CASSVTGQNRGNEQFF. CDR3 DNA: TGTGCCAGCAGCGTGACGGGCCAAAATAGGGGCAATGAGCAGTTCTTC. V gene TRBV9 combines with J gene TRBJ2-1; D perhaps matches TRBD1 (5 bases). CDR1 and CDR2 (germline): SGDLS, YYNGEE. The ends were cut back, 2 bases at V and 6 bases at J, with 18 bases in the middle. The CDR3 is 16 amino acids.

The CDR3 bases are TGCGCCAGCAGCCAAGGGGGGAGGGGGCGAAGCAATGAGCAGTTCTTC. As protein: CASSQGGRGRSNEQFF. V usage is TRBV4-1 and J usage is TRBJ2-1; D possibly matches TRBD1 or TRBD2 (7 bases each). This CDR3 comprises 16 residues. V lost 1 base, J lost 6 bases, and 16 bases lay in between. Germline V gives CDR1 MGHRA, CDR2 YSYEKL.

The rearrangement joins TRBV5-1 to TRBJ2-5, with TRBD1 matching 7 bases. Per germline, CDR1 SGHRS and CDR2 YFSETQ. The CDR3 extends over 14 amino acids. The V gene end was trimmed by 2 bases and the J gene end by 3 bases; junction bases not matched to a gene: 4. CDR3 in DNA: TGCGCCAGCAGCTTTAATACAGGGGAAGAGACCCAGTACTTC. Its translation is CASSFNTGEETQYF. The full variable domain, in which reference TRBV5-1 and TRBJ2-5 provide the parts outside the CDR3, is KAGVTQTPRYLIKTRGQQVTLSCSPISGHRSVSWYQQTPGQGLQFLFEYFSETQRNKGNFPGRFSGRQFSNSRSEMNVSTLELGDSALYLCASSFNTGEETQYFGPGTRLLVL.

This clonotype was seen a handful of times. The chain carries TRBV20-1 and TRBJ2-5; D remains ambiguous. V lost 1 base and J lost 7, with 16 bases in between. CDR3 size: 14 residues. CDR1 and CDR2 (germline): DFQATT, SNEGSKA (reference sequence). This chain's CDR3 is CSARALDSPMTQYF. The CDR3 bases are TGCAGTGCTAGAGCGTTGGATAGCCCCATGACCCAGTACTTC.

The chain uses TRBV11-2 and TRBJ2-7, with 14 bases matching TRBD2. The CDR3 loop spans 20 amino acids. The junction had 19 bases not matched to a gene; V was cut back by 5 bases and J by 4 bases. CDR1 is SGHAT and CDR2 is FQNNGV in the germline V gene. In DNA, the CDR3 is TGTGCCAGCAGCCGGTCCCCGGGACTAGCGGGAGCTTGGCGGGCGTACGAGCAGTACTTC. This codes for CASSRSPGLAGAWRAYEQYF. The entire variable domain, with the rest obtained from reference TRBV11-2 and TRBJ2-7, is as follows: EAGVAQSPRYKIIEKRQSVAFWCNPISGHATLYWYQQILGQGPKLLIQFQNNGVVDDSQLPKDRFSAERLKGVDSTLKIQPAKLEDSAVYLCASSRSPGLAGAWRAYEQYFGPGTRLTVT.

This clonotype was picked up a small number of times. V gene TRBV5-1 combines with J gene TRBJ2-1, with 10 nucleotides matching TRBD2. CDR1 and CDR2 (germline): SGHRS, YFSETQ. The CDR3 is made up of 17 amino acids. V shed 0 bases and J 9 bases; nucleotides not matched to a gene: 12. In nucleotides, the CDR3 is TGCGCCAGCAGCTTGGCAATCTTAGCGGGAGGTGAGGGTGAGCAGTTCTTC. Protein: CASSLAILAGGEGEQFF.

This clonotype was observed a handful of times. The junction differs from germline at one of its ends, possibly a read error. The rearrangement links TRBV15 to TRBJ1-3; 7 bases map to TRBD1. Per the germline V gene, CDR1 is LNHNV and CDR2 is YYDKDF (reference sequence). The CDR3 length is 14 residues. DNA for the CDR3: TGTGCCACCAGCAGAGGGGATATCCCGGGGACAGCGGATTTT. Encoded protein: CATSRGDIPGTADF.

This clonotype showed up just a few times. The DNA of the CDR3 is TGTGCCAGCAGTTGGATGTCAGCGGGAGGGGGCACGCAGTATTTT. It is translated as CASSWMSAGGGTQYF. J is TRBJ2-3 and V is TRBV12-3 or TRBV12-4; 10 nucleotides agree with TRBD2. V shed 4 bases and J 9 bases; nucleotides not matched to a gene: 10. The CDR3 consists of 15 residues.

This clonotype has more than one count but fewer than ten. The chain links TRBV28 to TRBJ1-2; D ambiguous. This CDR3 is 13 amino acids long. Germline lookup yields CDR1 MDHEN and CDR2 SYDVKM. The V gene lost 5 bases and the J gene lost 0 bases, with 7 bases spanning the gap. CDR3 sequence reads: CASSGAANYGYTF. The CDR3, as DNA: TGTGCCAGCAGTGGCGCAGCTAACTATGGCTACACCTTC.

The rearrangement links TRBV10-3 to TRBJ1-1; no clear D. V dropped 0 bases and J dropped 0 bases, with 11 bases sitting between them. The CDR3 extends over 16 amino acids. Germline CDR1 ENHRY, CDR2 SYGVKD. The CDR3 DNA sequence: TGTGCCATCAGTGAGTCGAGGGTTCCTATGAACACTGAAGCTTTCTTT. Residues: CAISESRVPMNTEAFF.

This clonotype came up a few times. The genes are TRBV20-1 and TRBJ1-5; D is possibly TRBD1 (5 bases). The CDR3 extends over 13 amino acids. In germline, CDR1 is DFQATT, CDR2 SNEGSKA (reference sequence). V was shortened by 7 bases and J by 0 bases, with 10 bases between the two germline ends. DNA for the CDR3: TGCAGTGTGCAGGGCTATAGCAATCAGCCCCAGCATTTT. Translating it yields CSVQGYSNQPQHF.

CDR3 DNA sequence: TGTGCCAGCAGCAGACAGGGGCCCGAGGTGTCCGGGGAGCTGTTTTTT. It is translated as CASSRQGPEVSGELFF. The V call is TRBV7-2, the J call TRBJ2-2; 8 bases map to TRBD1. Germline V lookup: CDR1 SGHTA, CDR2 FQGNSA. V lost 5 bases to trimming and J lost 6 bases; unmatched junction nucleotides: 11. The CDR3 runs to 16 residues.

Only a few counts were recorded for this clonotype. V usage is TRBV29-1 and J usage is TRBJ2-1; D is perhaps TRBD1 (5 bases). Trimming pared 6 bases from V and 7 bases from J, leaving 22 bases between. The CDR3 runs 15 residues. CDR1 is SQVTM, CDR2 ANQGSEA, per germline. The CDR3 spells CSVQPPSAGWNEQFF. The CDR3 nucleotides read TGCAGCGTCCAACCCCCTTCAGCAGGGTGGAATGAGCAGTTCTTC.

This clonotype came up a few times. The chain links TRBV15 to TRBJ1-1; 10 nucleotides align to TRBD1. With 3 bases clipped from V and 4 bases from J, the junction kept 5 bases outside the gene matches. The CDR3 runs 15 residues. Per the germline V gene, CDR1 is LNHNV and CDR2 is YYDKDF (reference sequence). The CDR3 nucleotides read TGTGCCACCAGCAGGGGTGGGACAGGGGCCACTGAAGCTTTCTTT. It translates to CATSRGGTGATEAFF. Based on the CDR3 plus reference TRBV15 and TRBJ1-1, the full variable domain is DAMVIQNPRYQVTQFGKPVTLSCSQTLNHNVMYWYQQKSSQAPKLLFHYYDKDFNNEADTPDNFQSRRPNTSFCFLDIRSPGLGDTAMYLCATSRGGTGATEAFFGQGTRLTVV.

The gene calls are TRBV10-3 and TRBJ2-6, with 10 bases matching TRBD1. Germline V gene data show CDR1 as ENHRY and CDR2 as SYGVKD. CDR3 length equals 16 residues. Trimming at V came to 4 bases and at J to 2 bases, leaving 2 bases not matched to a gene. CDR3 DNA: TGTGCCATCAGTGCGACAGGGGGCACTGGGGCCAACGTCCTGACTTTC. It is translated as CAISATGGTGANVLTF.

In this sample, this clonotype turned up a few times. The CDR3 sequence is CAIMGREGGDTQYF. CDR3 DNA: TGTGCCATCATGGGGAGAGAGGGGGGAGATACGCAGTATTTT. J is TRBJ2-3 and V is TRBV10-3; D may be TRBD1 or TRBD2 (6 bases each). Trimming pared 7 bases from V and 5 bases from J, leaving 16 bases between. The germline gives CDR1 ENHRY, CDR2 SYGVKD. The CDR3 is 14 residues long.

This clonotype has only a few counts. V and J are TRBV10-3 and TRBJ1-1; maybe TRBD1 (5 bases). The germline V gene encodes CDR1 ENHRY and CDR2 SYGVKD. V dropped 0 bases and J dropped 1 base, with 12 bases sitting between them. CDR3 length: 16 residues. In nucleotides, the CDR3 is TGTGCCATCAGTGAGTCCGCCGGGACGGGGAACACTGAAGCTTTCTTT. This gives the protein CAISESAGTGNTEAFF.

Many counts were recorded for this clonotype. The rearrangement joins TRBV27 to TRBJ1-5; unclear D gene. Trimming removed 5 bases at V and 4 bases at J, with 15 bases between. The CDR3 length is 15 residues. Germline V gives CDR1 MNHEY, CDR2 SMNVEV (reference sequence). The CDR3 DNA follows: TGTGCCAGCAGTCCACTCAGCCTTGGAAATCAGCCCCAGCATTTT. Amino acids: CASSPLSLGNQPQHF.

The chain uses TRBV7-8 and TRBJ2-3; TRBD2 aligns across 8 bases. Germline CDR1 and CDR2: SGHVS and FQNEAQ. Trimming removed 6 bases from V and 4 bases from J; junction bases left unmatched: 9. There are 15 residues in the CDR3. Here the CDR3 reads CASRGTSFRPDTQYF. The CDR3 region has the DNA TGTGCCAGCAGGGGGACTAGTTTCAGGCCAGATACGCAGTATTTT.

The J gene is TRBJ2-5, the V gene TRBV7-9; D tentatively fits TRBD1 or TRBD2 (5 bases each). CDR3 length: 15 residues. With 5 bases removed from V and 0 bases from J, the gap between germline ends came to 13 bases. Germline-derived CDR1 and CDR2 are SEHNR and FQNEAQ (reference sequence). The CDR3 DNA sequence: TGTGCCAGCAGCCCGGGGACGTATTACCAAGAGACCCAGTACTTC. This sequence encodes CASSPGTYYQETQYF.

A few counts support this clonotype. The chain employs TRBV14 and TRBJ2-2; 7 nucleotides agree with TRBD1. Germline trimming cut 5 bases from V and 3 bases from J; bases unmatched to any gene: 12. The CDR3 is made up of 17 amino acids. Germline V gene sequence: CDR1 SGHDN, CDR2 FVKESK. The CDR3 coding sequence is TGTGCCAGCAGCTCCCGCGTCCGGGACAGATACACCGGGGAGCTGTTTTTT. This codes for CASSSRVRDRYTGELFF.

This clonotype has more than one count but fewer than ten. The CDR3 nucleotides are TGTGCCAGCAGTTTAGGGGGTGCATCGTCCTATGGCTACACCTTC. It specifies CASSLGGASSYGYTF. The V gene is TRBV12-3 or TRBV12-4, the J gene TRBJ1-2, with D uncertain. CDR3 length: 15 amino acids. Deletions cut 1 base from V and 4 bases from J, with 13 bases between.

The V gene is TRBV6-2 or TRBV6-3, the J gene TRBJ2-2, with 15 bases aligning to TRBD2. The germline V gene has CDR1 MNHEY and CDR2 SVGEGT. V gave up 1 base and J gave up 3 bases; unmatched junction bases: 6. This CDR3 is 19 amino acids long. The CDR3 region is CASSYWGLAGGRYTGELFF. The CDR3, as DNA: TGTGCCAGCAGTTACTGGGGACTAGCGGGAGGCCGGTACACCGGGGAGCTGTTTTTT.

The rearrangement links TRBV7-9 to TRBJ2-7; the D is unclear. Trimming cost V 5 bases and J 0 bases, with 8 bases left between them. There are 13 residues in the CDR3. In germline, CDR1 is SEHNR, CDR2 FQNEAQ (reference sequence). CDR3 in DNA: TGTGCCAGCAGCGAAACGAACTCCTACGAGCAGTACTTC. Its translation is CASSETNSYEQYF. Complete variable domain (other parts from reference TRBV7-9 and TRBJ2-7): DTGVSQNPRHKITKRGQNVTFRCDPISEHNRLYWYRQTLGQGPEFLTYFQNEAQLEKSRLLSDRFSAERPKGSFSTLEIQRTEQGDSAMYLCASSETNSYEQYFGPGTRLTVT.

The chain carries TRBV20-1 and TRBJ1-1; 8 positions agree with TRBD1. The CDR3 is 15 amino acids. V lost 0 bases to trimming and J lost 10 bases; unmatched junction nucleotides: 13. Germline V gene lookup returns CDR1 DFQATT and CDR2 SNEGSKA (reference sequence). Here the CDR3 reads CSARDPGQGRSRAFF. CDR3 nucleotide sequence: TGCAGTGCTAGAGATCCCGGACAGGGCAGGTCCCGAGCTTTCTTT.

CDR3 nucleotide sequence: TGTGCCAGCAGTGGTAGCGGGACCGGCGAGCAGTACTTC. This translates into CASSGSGTGEQYF. This rearrangement joins TRBV7-9 to TRBJ2-7, with 8 bases matching TRBD2. Unmatched junction bases numbered 7, after V lost 6 bases and J lost 6 bases. The CDR3 is made up of 13 amino acids. Per germline, CDR1 SEHNR and CDR2 FQNEAQ (reference sequence).

The chain couples TRBV7-2 to TRBJ1-5; D remains ambiguous. Deletions cut 5 bases from V and 7 bases from J, with 12 bases between. This CDR3 is built from 13 residues. Germline-derived CDR1 and CDR2 are SGHTA and FQGNSA. DNA of the CDR3: TGTGCCAGCAGCCCGTCAAGGGAACAGCCCCAGCATTTT. Translation: CASSPSREQPQHF. Looking up the rest from reference TRBV7-2 and TRBJ1-5 gives the full variable domain: GAGVSQSPSNKVTEKGKDVELRCDPISGHTALYWYRQSLGQGLEFLIYFQGNSAPDKSGLPSDRFSAERTGGSVSTLTIQRTQQEDSAVYLCASSPSREQPQHFGDGTRLSIL.

This clonotype was picked up a small number of times. V and J are TRBV20-1 and TRBJ2-3; 14 nucleotides line up with TRBD2. V trimming: 1 base; J trimming: 0 bases; junction bases outside the gene matches: 0. Germline V lookup: CDR1 DFQATT, CDR2 SNEGSKA (reference sequence). The CDR3 is made up of 16 amino acids. The CDR3 DNA reads as TGCAGTGCTAGAGGACTAGCGGGAGGGAGCACAGATACGCAGTATTTT. Translation gives CSARGLAGGSTDTQYF.